The rows below give T cell receptor beta chains drawn from one sample of a study of untreated major depressive disorder. The method was immunoSEQ multiplex PCR; TCRdb's version includes in-frame clones alone and lacks a portion of them. The profile shows under 20,000 clones, about 92% of them singletons. The sample taken for sequencing was CD4+ T cells from PBMCs. The receptor source for this set is a woman aged 40 to 50 with major depressive disorder. CDR3s include the opening cysteine and the closing phenylalanine or tryptophan. Each record gives: V gene, clone size, D gene, J gene, CDR3 DNA, CDR3 protein. D genes are given only for firm matches. Not every row has a clone size; where given, it reads once, few, many or a size class.

TRBV6-6,NA,NA,TRBJ1-5,TGTGCCAGCAGTTCTACAGGGATTTGGCAGCCCCAGCATTTT,CASSSTGIWQPQHF
TRBV10-3,NA,TRBD1,TRBJ2-7,TGTGCCATCAGTGTGGACAGGGGTCGTGGCGAGCAGTACTTC,CAISVDRGRGEQYF
TRBV9,NA,NA,TRBJ1-1,TGTGCCAGCAGCGTCATGGTGAACACTGAAGCTTTCTTT,CASSVMVNTEAFF
TRBV6-6,NA,NA,TRBJ1-2,TGTGCCAGTGATGACCGACAATCGCGGGGCTACACCTTC,CASDDRQSRGYTF
TRBV6-6,NA,TRBD1,TRBJ1-2,TGTGCCAGCAGTCGTTCAATGACAGGGGACTATGGCTACACCTTC,CASSRSMTGDYGYTF
TRBV6-1,NA,TRBD2,TRBJ2-3,TGTGCCAGCAGTGAAGCCCCTAGCGGAGCCGATACGCAGTATTTT,CASSEAPSGADTQYF
TRBV30,NA,NA,TRBJ1-6,TGTGCCTGGAGTAATGGGGTTAGGGGACCCCTCCACTTT,CAWSNGVRGPLHF
TRBV6-1,NA,NA,TRBJ1-5,TGTGCCAGCAGTGAGGGCAGGGGTGGTCAGCCCCAGCATTTT,CASSEGRGGQPQHF
TRBV12-5,NA,NA,TRBJ2-7,TGTGCTAGTGTTGATTACAGGGTATCGGGTCTTTACGGCGAGCAGTACTTC,CASVDYRVSGLYGEQYF
TRBV6-5,NA,TRBD1,TRBJ1-1,TGTGCCAGCAGCAAGACCGGGACAGGGAATCCTGAAGCTTTCTTT,CASSKTGTGNPEAFF
TRBV15,NA,NA,TRBJ2-3,TGTGCCACCAGCAGAACAGCTAGCACAGATACGCAGTATTTT,CATSRTASTDTQYF
TRBV7-8,NA,TRBD1,TRBJ1-1,TGTGCCAGCAGCTTGGACAGGGCGAACACTGAAGCTTTCTTT,CASSLDRANTEAFF
TRBV7-2,NA,TRBD1,TRBJ1-5,TGTGCCAGCAGCGAAAACAGGGGGCCCAATCAGCCCCAGCATTTT,CASSENRGPNQPQHF
TRBV6-1,NA,TRBD1,TRBJ1-2,TGTGCCAGCAGTGAACGGGCAGGGGGCGGAGGAGATGGCTACACCTTC,CASSERAGGGGDGYTF
TRBV7-2,NA,NA,TRBJ1-2,TGTGCCAGCAGCTTCGACTCTAACTATGGCTACACCTTC,CASSFDSNYGYTF
TRBV16,NA,NA,TRBJ1-5,TGTGCCAGCAGCCAATCCGGAGGGAATCAGCCCCAGCATTTT,CASSQSGGNQPQHF
TRBV4-2,NA,NA,TRBJ2-5,TGTGCCAGCAGCCAAGATCGGGGTTCCCAGTACTTC,CASSQDRGSQYF
TRBV13,NA,TRBD1,TRBJ2-7,TGTGCCAGCAGCCAGGCCCAGGGGGTGCAGTACTTC,CASSQAQGVQYF
TRBV4-3,NA,TRBD1,TRBJ1-2,TGCGCCAGCAGCCAAGATGTTAGAAGGGGTCCTCAAGCGAGGGGGCGGAACTATGGCTACACCTTC,CASSQDVRRGPQARGRNYGYTF
TRBV4-3,NA,NA,TRBJ2-1,TGCGCCAGCAGCCGGGATTATGGGGTTTATGAGCAGTTCTTC,CASSRDYGVYEQFF
TRBV30,NA,TRBD2,TRBJ2-1,TGTGCCTGGGGGGGACTAGCGGGGAAGCAGTTCTTC,CAWGGLAGKQFF
TRBV9,few,NA,TRBJ1-4,TGTGCCAGCAGCGCATACGGCCGGGGGGAAGCGGAAAAACTGTTTTTT,CASSAYGRGEAEKLFF
TRBV7-8,NA,NA,TRBJ1-1,TGTGCCAGCAGCTTAGCGGGCACTGAAGCTTTCTTT,CASSLAGTEAFF
TRBV20-1,NA,NA,TRBJ1-4,TGCAGTGTATCGGGGGATGAAAAACTGTTTTTT,CSVSGDEKLFF
TRBV6-1,NA,NA,TRBJ1-1,TGTGCCAGCAGTCCAAGCCCGGGAGCTTTCTTT,CASSPSPGAFF
TRBV30,NA,NA,TRBJ1-2,TGTGCCTGGAGTGTGACGACTAACTATGGCTACACCTTC,CAWSVTTNYGYTF
TRBV5-1,NA,TRBD1,TRBJ1-6,TGCGCCAGCAGCTCGACGGGACAGGGATCACCCCTCCACTTT,CASSSTGQGSPLHF
TRBV9,NA,NA,TRBJ1-1,TGTGCCAGCAGCCCTACCGCCGGTTCGGGGGGGGGCTTGAACACTGAAGCTTTCTTT,CASSPTAGSGGGLNTEAFF
TRBV2,NA,NA,TRBJ1-1,TGTGCCAGCAGTGAAGAAGATGATGAAGCTTTCTTT,CASSEEDDEAFF
TRBV10-1,NA,TRBD2,TRBJ2-1,TGCGCCAGCAGTGCCTCCGGGGGGGAATCCTACAATGAGCAGTTCTTC,CASSASGGESYNEQFF
TRBV19,NA,NA,TRBJ2-6,TGTGCCATCTCACAGGTCCTCGGGGCCAACGTCCTGACTTTC,CAISQVLGANVLTF
TRBV5-4,NA,NA,TRBJ2-6,TGTGCCAGCAGCTTACCAGGCTCTGGGGCCAACGTCCTGACTTTC,CASSLPGSGANVLTF
TRBV7-2,NA,NA,TRBJ1-1,TGTGCCAGCAGCTTAAAGGGCTACACTGAAGCTTTCTTT,CASSLKGYTEAFF
TRBV6-6,NA,NA,TRBJ2-2,TGTGCCACCACAGTCCGGGGCAACACCGGGGAGCTGTTTTTT,CATTVRGNTGELFF
TRBV11-3,NA,TRBD2,TRBJ2-1,TGTGCCAGCAGCTTAGATCTTGCTAGCGGGGTCGTGGGCAATGAGCAGTTCTTC,CASSLDLASGVVGNEQFF
TRBV2,NA,NA,TRBJ2-3,TGTGCCAGCAGTGGAGAAAATACGCAGTATTTT,CASSGENTQYF